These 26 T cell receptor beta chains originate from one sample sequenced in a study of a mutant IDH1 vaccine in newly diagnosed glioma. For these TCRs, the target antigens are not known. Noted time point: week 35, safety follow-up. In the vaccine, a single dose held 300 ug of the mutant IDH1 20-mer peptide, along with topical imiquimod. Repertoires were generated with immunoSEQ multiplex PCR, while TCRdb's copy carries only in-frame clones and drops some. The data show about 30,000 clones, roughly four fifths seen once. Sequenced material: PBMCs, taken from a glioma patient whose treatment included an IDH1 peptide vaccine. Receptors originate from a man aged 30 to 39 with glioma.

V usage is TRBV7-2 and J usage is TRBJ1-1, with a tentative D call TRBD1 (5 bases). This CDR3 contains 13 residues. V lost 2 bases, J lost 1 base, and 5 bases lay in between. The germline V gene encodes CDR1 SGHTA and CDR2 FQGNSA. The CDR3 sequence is CASSLQGNTEAFF. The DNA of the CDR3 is TGTGCCAGCAGCTTACAGGGGAACACTGAAGCTTTCTTT. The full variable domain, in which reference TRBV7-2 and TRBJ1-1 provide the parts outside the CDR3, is GAGVSQSPSNKVTEKGKDVELRCDPISGHTALYWYRQSLGQGLEFLIYFQGNSAPDKSGLPSDRFSAERTGGSVSTLTIQRTQQEDSAVYLCASSLQGNTEAFFGQGTRLTVV.

The CDR3 coding sequence is TGTGCCTGGAGTGTACGAGGCGGAATCTCTGGAAACACCATATATTTT. Its protein product is CAWSVRGGISGNTIYF. V is TRBV30 and J is TRBJ1-3; D unresolved. CDR1 is GTSNPN, CDR2 SVGIG, per germline (reference sequence). This CDR3 contains 16 residues. The V end lost 0 bases, the J end lost 0 bases, and 12 bases lay between the germline ends.

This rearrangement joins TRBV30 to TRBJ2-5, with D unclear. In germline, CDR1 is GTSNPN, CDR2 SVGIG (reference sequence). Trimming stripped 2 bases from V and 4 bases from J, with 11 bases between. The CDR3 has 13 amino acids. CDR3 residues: CAWSWSGRETQYF. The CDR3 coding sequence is TGTGCCTGGAGTTGGTCAGGCCGAGAGACCCAGTACTTC.

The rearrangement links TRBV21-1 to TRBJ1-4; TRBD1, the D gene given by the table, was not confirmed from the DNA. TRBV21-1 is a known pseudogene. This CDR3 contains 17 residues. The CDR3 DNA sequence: TGTGCCAGCAGCATGGGGGACAGACGTAACTGTAATGAAAAACTGTTTTTT. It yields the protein CASSMGDRRNCNEKLFF.

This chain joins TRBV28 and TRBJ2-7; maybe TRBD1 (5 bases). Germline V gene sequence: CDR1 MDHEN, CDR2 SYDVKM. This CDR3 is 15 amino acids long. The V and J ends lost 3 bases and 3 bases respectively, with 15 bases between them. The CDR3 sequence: CASSFYDRDSYEQYF. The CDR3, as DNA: TGTGCCAGCAGTTTTTACGATCGAGACAGCTACGAGCAGTACTTC.

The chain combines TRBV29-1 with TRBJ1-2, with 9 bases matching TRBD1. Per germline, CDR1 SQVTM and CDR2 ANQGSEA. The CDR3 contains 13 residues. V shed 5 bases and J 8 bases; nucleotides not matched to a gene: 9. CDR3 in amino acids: CSVPGTGTEGYTF. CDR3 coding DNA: TGCAGCGTTCCCGGGACAGGGACGGAGGGCTACACCTTC.

Written as DNA, the CDR3 is TGTGCCAGCAGTTACTCCGGACTCTACGACGAGCAGTACTTC. Protein sequence: CASSYSGLYDEQYF. This chain links TRBV6-5 with TRBJ2-7; D is possibly TRBD2 (5 bases). Germline V gives CDR1 MNHEY, CDR2 SVGAGI. With 0 bases removed from V and 5 bases from J, the gap between germline ends came to 11 bases. This CDR3 contains 14 residues.

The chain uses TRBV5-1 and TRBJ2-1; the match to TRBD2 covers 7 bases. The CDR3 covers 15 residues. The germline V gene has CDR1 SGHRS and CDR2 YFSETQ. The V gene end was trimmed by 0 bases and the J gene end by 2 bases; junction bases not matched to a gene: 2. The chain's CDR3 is CASSLASGTYNEQFF. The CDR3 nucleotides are TGCGCCAGCAGCTTGGCTAGCGGAACCTACAATGAGCAGTTCTTC.

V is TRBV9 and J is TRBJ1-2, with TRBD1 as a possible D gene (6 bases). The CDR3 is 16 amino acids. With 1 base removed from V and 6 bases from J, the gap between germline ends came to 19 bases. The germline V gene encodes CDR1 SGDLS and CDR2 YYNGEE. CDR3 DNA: TGTGCCAGCAGCGTAAAGGGGGGGGGAAGCGATAATGGCTACACCTTC. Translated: CASSVKGGGSDNGYTF.

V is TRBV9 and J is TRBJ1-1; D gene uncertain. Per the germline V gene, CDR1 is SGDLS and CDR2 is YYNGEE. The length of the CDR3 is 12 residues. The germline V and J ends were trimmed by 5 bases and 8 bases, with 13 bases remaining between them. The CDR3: CASRRGRWEAFF. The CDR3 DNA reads TGTGCCAGCAGGAGAGGACGGTGGGAAGCTTTCTTT.

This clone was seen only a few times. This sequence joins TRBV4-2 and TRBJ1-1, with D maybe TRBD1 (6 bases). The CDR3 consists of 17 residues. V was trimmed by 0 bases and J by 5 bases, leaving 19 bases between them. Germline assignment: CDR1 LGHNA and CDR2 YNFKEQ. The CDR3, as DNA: TGTGCCAGCAGCCAAGATGAGGCCGGCCAGGGGAGGACTGAAGCTTTCTTT. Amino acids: CASSQDEAGQGRTEAFF.

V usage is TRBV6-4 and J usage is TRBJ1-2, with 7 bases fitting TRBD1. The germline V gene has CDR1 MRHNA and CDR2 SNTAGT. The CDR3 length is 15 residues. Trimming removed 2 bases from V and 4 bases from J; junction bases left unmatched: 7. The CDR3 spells CASSDRGGNLYGYTF. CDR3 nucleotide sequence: TGTGCCAGCAGTGACCGAGGGGGCAACCTCTATGGCTACACCTTC.

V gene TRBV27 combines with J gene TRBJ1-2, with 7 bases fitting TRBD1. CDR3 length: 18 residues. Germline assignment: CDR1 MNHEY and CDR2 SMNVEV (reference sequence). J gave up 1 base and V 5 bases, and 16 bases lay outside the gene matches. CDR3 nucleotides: TGTGCCAGCAGTCCCTCCCTCCGGACAGGAGGGATTAACTATGGCTACACCTTC. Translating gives CASSPSLRTGGINYGYTF.

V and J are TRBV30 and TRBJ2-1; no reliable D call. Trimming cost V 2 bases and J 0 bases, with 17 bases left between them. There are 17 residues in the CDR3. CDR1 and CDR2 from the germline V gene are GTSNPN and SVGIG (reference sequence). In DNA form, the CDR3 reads TGTGCCTGGAGTACGGCGAGTCCTCTGAGCTCCTACAATGAGCAGTTCTTC. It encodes CAWSTASPLSSYNEQFF. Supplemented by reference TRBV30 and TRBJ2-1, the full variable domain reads SQTIHQWPATLVQPVGSPLSLECTVEGTSNPNLYWYRQAAGRGLQLLFYSVGIGQISSEVPQNLSASRPQDRQFILSSKKLLLSDSGFYLCAWSTASPLSSYNEQFFGPGTRLTVL.

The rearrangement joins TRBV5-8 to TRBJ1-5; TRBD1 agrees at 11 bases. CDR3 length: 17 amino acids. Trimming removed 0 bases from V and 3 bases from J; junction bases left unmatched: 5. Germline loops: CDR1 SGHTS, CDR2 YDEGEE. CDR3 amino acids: CASSLGTGGLYNQPQHF. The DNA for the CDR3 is TGTGCCAGCAGCTTGGGGACAGGGGGCCTTTACAATCAGCCCCAGCATTTT.

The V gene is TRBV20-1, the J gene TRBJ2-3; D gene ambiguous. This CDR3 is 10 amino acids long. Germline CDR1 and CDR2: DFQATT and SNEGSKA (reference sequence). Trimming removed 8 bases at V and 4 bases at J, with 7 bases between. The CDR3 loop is CSSVADTQYF. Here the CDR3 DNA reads TGCAGTTCGGTTGCAGATACGCAGTATTTT.

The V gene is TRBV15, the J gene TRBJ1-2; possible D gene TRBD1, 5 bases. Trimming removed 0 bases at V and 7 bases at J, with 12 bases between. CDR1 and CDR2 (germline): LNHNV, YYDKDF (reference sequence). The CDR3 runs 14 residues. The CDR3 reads CATSRENRQSGYTF. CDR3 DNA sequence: TGTGCCACCAGCAGAGAGAACAGGCAAAGTGGCTACACCTTC.

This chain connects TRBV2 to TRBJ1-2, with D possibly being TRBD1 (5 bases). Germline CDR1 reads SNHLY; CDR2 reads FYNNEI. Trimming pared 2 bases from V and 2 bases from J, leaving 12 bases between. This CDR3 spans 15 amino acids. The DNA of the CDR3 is TGTGCCAGCAGTGAAAGGCGGCAGGGCAACTATGGCTACACCTTC. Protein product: CASSERRQGNYGYTF. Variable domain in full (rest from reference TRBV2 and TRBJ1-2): EPEVTQTPSHQVTQMGQEVILRCVPISNHLYFYWYRQILGQKVEFLVSFYNNEISEKSEIFDDQFSVERPDGSNFTLKIRSTKLEDSAMYFCASSERRQGNYGYTFGSGTRLTVV.

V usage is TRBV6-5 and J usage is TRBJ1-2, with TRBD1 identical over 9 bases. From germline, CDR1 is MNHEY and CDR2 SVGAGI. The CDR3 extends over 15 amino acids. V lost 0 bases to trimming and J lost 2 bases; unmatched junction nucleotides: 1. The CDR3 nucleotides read TGTGCCAGCAGTTACTCGGGACAGGGAAACTATGGCTACACCTTC. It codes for CASSYSGQGNYGYTF.

CDR3 coding DNA: TGCGCCAGCAGCCAAGGGTATATTAACTCTGGAAACACCATATATTTT. Its translation: CASSQGYINSGNTIYF. The V call is TRBV4-1, the J call TRBJ1-3; D not resolved. Germline lookup yields CDR1 MGHRA and CDR2 YSYEKL. The CDR3 runs to 16 residues. The V and J ends lost 1 base and 0 bases respectively, with 10 bases between them.

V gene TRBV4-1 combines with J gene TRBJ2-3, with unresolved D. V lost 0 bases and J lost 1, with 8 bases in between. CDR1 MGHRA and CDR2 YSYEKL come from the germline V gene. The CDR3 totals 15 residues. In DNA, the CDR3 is TGCGCCAGCAGCCAAGATACCTACGGCACAGATACGCAGTATTTT. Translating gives CASSQDTYGTDTQYF.

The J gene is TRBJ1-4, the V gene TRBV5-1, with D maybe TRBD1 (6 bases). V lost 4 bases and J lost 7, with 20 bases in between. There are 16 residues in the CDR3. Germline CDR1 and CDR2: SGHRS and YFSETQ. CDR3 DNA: TGCGCCAGCAGCGCAAATCCGGGGGCCGGCAGTGAAAAACTGTTTTTT. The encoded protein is CASSANPGAGSEKLFF.

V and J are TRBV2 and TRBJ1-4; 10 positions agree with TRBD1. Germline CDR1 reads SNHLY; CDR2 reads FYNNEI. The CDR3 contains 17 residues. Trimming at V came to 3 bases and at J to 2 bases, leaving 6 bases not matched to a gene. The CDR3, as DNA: TGTGCCAGCAGTGACTTGACAGGGGGCGCGACTAATGAAAAACTGTTTTTT. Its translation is CASSDLTGGATNEKLFF.

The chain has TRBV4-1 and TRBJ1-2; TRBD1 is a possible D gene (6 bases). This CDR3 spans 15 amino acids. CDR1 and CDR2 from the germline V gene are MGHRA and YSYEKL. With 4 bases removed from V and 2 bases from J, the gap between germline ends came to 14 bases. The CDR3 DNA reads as TGCGCCAGCAGCCCCGGGGGGGGACAAAACTATGGCTACACCTTC. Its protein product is CASSPGGGQNYGYTF.

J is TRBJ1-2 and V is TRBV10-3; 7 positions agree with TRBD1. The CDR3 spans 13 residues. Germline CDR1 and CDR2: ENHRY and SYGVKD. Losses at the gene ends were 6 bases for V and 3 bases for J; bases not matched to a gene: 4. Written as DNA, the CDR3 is TGTGCCATCAGCGATGACAGGGACTATGGCTACACCTTC. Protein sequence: CAISDDRDYGYTF.

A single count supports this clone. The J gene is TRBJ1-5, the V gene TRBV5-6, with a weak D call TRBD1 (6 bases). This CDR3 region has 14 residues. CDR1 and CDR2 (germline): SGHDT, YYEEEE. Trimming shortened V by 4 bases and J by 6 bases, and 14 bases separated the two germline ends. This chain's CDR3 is CASSRGQGGQPQHF. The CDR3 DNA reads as TGTGCCAGCAGCCGGGGGCAGGGAGGTCAGCCCCAGCATTTT.